This entry is about one TCR beta chain. Its antigen remains unidentified. The data belong to a study of CD8+ T cells in alopecia areata. Regarding the study as a whole: In blood and scalp, many expanded lesional clones persisted during tofacitinib.

Treatment: oral pan-JAK inhibitor, 5-10 mg twice daily. Extraction of RNA preceded its reverse transcription into cDNA, which served as the sequencing template. TCRdb's table, derived via immunoSEQ multiplex PCR, lists solely in-frame clones and lacks some. Of around 190,000 clones in the sample, under 70% were seen once. Germline V gene lookup returns CDR1 LGHNA and CDR2 YSLEER. The V gene lost 3 bases and the J gene lost 1 base, with 9 bases spanning the gap. This CDR3 comprises 14 residues. Sample: CD4+ T cells sorted from blood, taken at week 4, from a patient treated with tofacitinib. The clonotype comes from a human donor with alopecia areata. The chain is built from TRBV4-3 and TRBJ1-1; a weak D match, TRBD1 (5 bases). CDR3 sequence (DNA): TGCGCCAGCAGCCAGGACACAGGGAACACTGAAGCTTTCTTT. This translates into CASSQDTGNTEAFF.